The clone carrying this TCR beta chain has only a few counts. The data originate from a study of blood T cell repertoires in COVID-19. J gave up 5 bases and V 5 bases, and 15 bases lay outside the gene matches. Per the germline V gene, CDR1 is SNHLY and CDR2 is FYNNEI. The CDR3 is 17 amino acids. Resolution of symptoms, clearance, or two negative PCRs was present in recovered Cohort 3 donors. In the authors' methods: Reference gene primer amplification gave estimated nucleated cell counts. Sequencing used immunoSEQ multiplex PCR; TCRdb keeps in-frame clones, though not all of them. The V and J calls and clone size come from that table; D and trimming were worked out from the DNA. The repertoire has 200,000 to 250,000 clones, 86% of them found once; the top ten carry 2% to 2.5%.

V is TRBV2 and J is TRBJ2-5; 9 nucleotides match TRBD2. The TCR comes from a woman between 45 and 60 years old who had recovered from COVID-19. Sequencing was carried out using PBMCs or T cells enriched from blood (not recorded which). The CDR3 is CASSNGAGGPRSETQYF. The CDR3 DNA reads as TGTGCCAGCAGTAACGGTGCGGGGGGGCCTAGGTCGGAGACCCAGTACTTC.